The 25 T cell receptor beta chains below were found in one sample sequenced in a study of OX40 agonist ivuxolimab in advanced cancers. The repertoire was sequenced with immunoSEQ multiplex PCR; TCRdb's copy has only in-frame clones and lacks some. Among tens of thousands of clones listed, 75% to 85% were seen once. Sample: CD4+ or CD8+ T cells sorted from blood, taken in a trial of the OX40 agonist ivuxolimab. Source of these receptors: an adult with an advanced solid tumor such as melanoma, head and neck, liver or kidney cancer.

The V and J genes are TRBV7-9 and TRBJ2-5; D possibly corresponds to TRBD2 (6 bases). Germline values: CDR1 SEHNR, CDR2 FQNEAQ (reference sequence). The CDR3 is 16 amino acids. The germline V and J ends were trimmed by 5 bases and 14 bases, with 30 bases remaining between them. CDR3 DNA: TGTGCCAGCAGCCCAGCGGGCGCACCTACGAGCAGTAGTCAATACTTC. This translates into CASSPAGAPTSSSQYF.

This chain connects TRBV28 to TRBJ2-2, with D possibly matching TRBD1 (6 bases). V dropped 11 bases and J dropped 3 bases, with 10 bases sitting between them. CDR3 length equals 12 residues. The germline gives CDR1 MDHEN, CDR2 SYDVKM. The CDR3 loop reads CAGRQDTGELFF. CDR3 nucleotide sequence: TGTGCCGGTCGACAGGACACCGGGGAGCTGTTTTTT.

The chain couples TRBV28 to TRBJ1-6; 10 positions match TRBD1. The V gene end was trimmed by 5 bases and the J gene end by 10 bases; junction bases not matched to a gene: 8. The CDR3 is made up of 15 amino acids. The germline CDR1 and CDR2 sequences are MDHEN and SYDVKM. In DNA, the CDR3 is TGTGCCAGCAGTGAGCCAAGACAGGGGGCGTCACCCCTCCACTTT. Translation gives CASSEPRQGASPLHF.

A single count supports this clone. This chain links TRBV11-2 with TRBJ2-5; D remains ambiguous. Per germline, CDR1 SGHAT and CDR2 FQNNGV. V was shortened by 1 base and J by 5 bases, with 8 bases between the two germline ends. The CDR3 has 13 residues. DNA for the CDR3: TGTGCCAGCAGCTTAGTGTTCCGGGAGACCCAGTACTTC. This codes for CASSLVFRETQYF.

V and J are TRBV28 and TRBJ1-5, with D possibly TRBD1 on 6 matching bases. Germline V gene lookup returns CDR1 MDHEN and CDR2 SYDVKM. The CDR3 totals 13 residues. V lost 8 bases and J lost 2, with 10 bases in between. The CDR3 DNA reads as TGTGCCAGCCGGACAGAACGCAATCAGCCCCAGCATTTT. Amino acids: CASRTERNQPQHF.

The chain uses TRBV30 and TRBJ1-5, with D tentatively TRBD1 (6 bases). The length of the CDR3 is 13 residues. Germline V gene data show CDR1 as GTSNPN and CDR2 as SVGIG (reference sequence). Trimming cost V 0 bases and J 5 bases, with 8 bases left between them. CDR3 sequence: CAWSVGGYQPQHF. The CDR3 DNA reads TGTGCCTGGAGTGTAGGGGGTTATCAGCCCCAGCATTTT.

The V call is TRBV6-1, the J call TRBJ2-7; no reliable D call. CDR3 length equals 14 residues. Germline CDR1 is MNHNS and CDR2 is SASEGT. The V end lost 6 bases, the J end lost 3 bases, and 15 bases lay between the germline ends. The CDR3 DNA reads TGTGCCAGCAGCCCGGAGAGGAATGACTACGAGCAGTACTTC. It translates to CASSPERNDYEQYF.

The V and J genes are TRBV6-5 and TRBJ2-7; D is undetermined. The CDR3 length is 11 residues. The ends were cut back, 7 bases at V and 12 bases at J, with 16 bases in the middle. Germline lookup yields CDR1 MNHEY and CDR2 SVGAGI. This CDR3 reads CASTVPRAVYF. The CDR3 DNA follows: TGTGCCAGCACAGTCCCTCGAGCAGTGTACTTC.

The rearrangement joins TRBV2 to TRBJ2-1; D is perhaps TRBD1 (5 bases). The CDR3 extends over 13 amino acids. V was cut by 3 bases and J by 4 bases, with 7 bases left in between. Germline V gives CDR1 SNHLY, CDR2 FYNNEI. The CDR3 nucleotides are TGTGCCAGCAGTGAGGGGCAGTACAATGAGCAGTTCTTC. The encoded protein is CASSEGQYNEQFF.

A few counts support this clone. The chain links TRBV7-9 to TRBJ1-1, with D perhaps TRBD1 (5 bases). CDR1 is SEHNR and CDR2 is FQNEAQ in the germline V gene (reference sequence). V lost 5 bases, J lost 1 base, and 14 bases lay in between. The CDR3 has 15 amino acids. CDR3 sequence reads: CASSKTGLRNTEAFF. Here the CDR3 DNA reads TGTGCCAGCAGCAAAACGGGACTCCGGAACACTGAAGCTTTCTTT.

V gene TRBV30 combines with J gene TRBJ2-7; 12 nucleotides line up with TRBD1. Germline V lookup: CDR1 GTSNPN, CDR2 SVGIG (reference sequence). V lost 5 bases and J lost 7; bases outside the gene matches: 6. This CDR3 spans 13 amino acids. CDR3: CAWHRDRGQEQYF. DNA of the CDR3: TGTGCCTGGCACCGGGACAGGGGGCAAGAGCAGTACTTC.

The V and J genes are TRBV5-5 and TRBJ1-2; 10 bases align to TRBD1. This CDR3 spans 15 amino acids. V gave up 4 bases and J gave up 4 bases; unmatched junction bases: 7. Germline-derived CDR1 and CDR2 are SGHKS and YYEKEE (reference sequence). CDR3 coding DNA: TGTGCCAGCAGCCAGGGGACAGGGGAAAGCTATGGCTACACCTTC. Residues: CASSQGTGESYGYTF.

The chain recombines TRBV27 with TRBJ2-1, with no clear D. V dropped 0 bases and J dropped 1 base, with 10 bases sitting between them. The CDR3 has 16 residues. CDR1 and CDR2 (germline): MNHEY, SMNVEV (reference sequence). The CDR3 coding sequence is TGTGCCAGCAGTTTATCGCGCCTGAGTTCCTACAATGAGCAGTTCTTC. It translates to CASSLSRLSSYNEQFF.

This sequence joins TRBV15 and TRBJ2-1; TRBD2 matches 7 bases. This CDR3 is 16 amino acids long. Germline CDR1 is LNHNV and CDR2 is YYDKDF (reference sequence). V lost 3 bases and J lost 4; bases outside the gene matches: 9. CDR3 in DNA: TGTGCCACCAGCAGTCCATCACTAGCGCTATACAATGAGCAGTTCTTC. Translating gives CATSSPSLALYNEQFF.

For this clone: At one of its ends the junction is not consistent with the germline gene, which may arise from a read error. V gene TRBV7-2 combines with J gene TRBJ2-4, with TRBD1 identical over 9 bases. The length of the CDR3 is 14 residues. CDR1 SGHTA and CDR2 FQGNSA come from the germline V gene. CDR3 sequence reads: CASNLASTGTGQYF. In DNA, the CDR3 is TGTGCCAGCAACTTAGCTTCTACCGGGACAGGGCAGTACTTC.

V gene TRBV18 combines with J gene TRBJ1-4; 7 bases are a match to TRBD1. This CDR3 spans 14 amino acids. After removal of 4 bases from V and 3 bases from J, the junction contained 2 bases not matched to a gene. The V gene's germline CDR1 is KGHSH and CDR2 LQKENI. The CDR3, as DNA: TGTGCCAGCTCACAGGGGGCGGCTAATGAAAAACTGTTTTTT. This translates into CASSQGAANEKLFF.

The V gene is TRBV19, the J gene TRBJ1-5; TRBD1 aligns across 7 bases. With 4 bases clipped from V and 6 bases from J, the junction kept 24 bases outside the gene matches. Germline values: CDR1 LNHDA, CDR2 SQIVND (reference sequence). This CDR3 spans 20 amino acids. The CDR3 loop reads CASSRYYRGGGLVVGQPQHF. In nucleotides, the CDR3 is TGTGCCAGTAGTAGATACTACAGGGGAGGAGGCCTGGTGGTGGGTCAGCCCCAGCATTTT.

The chain combines TRBV9 with TRBJ1-1, with unresolved D. V dropped 4 bases and J dropped 6 bases, with 10 bases sitting between them. Per the germline V gene, CDR1 is SGDLS and CDR2 is YYNGEE. The CDR3 covers 12 residues. CDR3 residues: CASSPEGPEAFF. The CDR3 nucleotides are TGTGCCAGCAGCCCGGAGGGCCCTGAAGCTTTCTTT.

This clone showed up just once. V usage is TRBV6-6 and J usage is TRBJ2-7, with TRBD2 as a possible D gene (6 bases). V was shortened by 6 bases and J by 7 bases, with 13 bases between the two germline ends. CDR3 length: 12 amino acids. CDR1 and CDR2 (germline): MNHNY, SVGAGI (reference sequence). The CDR3 sequence is CASRGRAGEQYF. CDR3 DNA sequence: TGTGCCAGCAGGGGCAGGGCGGGAGAGCAGTACTTC.

The V gene is TRBV29-1, the J gene TRBJ1-1; D ambiguous. Germline values: CDR1 SQVTM, CDR2 ANQGSEA. The CDR3 sequence is 12 residues long. Trimming removed 6 bases from V and 1 base from J, with 9 bases in between. This CDR3 is CSVLPGNTEAFF. The DNA for the CDR3 is TGCAGCGTCCTCCCTGGGAACACTGAAGCTTTCTTT. Drawing the rest from reference TRBV29-1 and TRBJ1-1, the complete variable domain is SAVISQKPSRDICQRGTSLTIQCQVDSQVTMMFWYRQQPGQSLTLIATANQGSEATYESGFVIDKFPISRPNLTFSTLTVSNMSPEDSSIYLCSVLPGNTEAFFGQGTRLTVV.

The rearrangement links TRBV28 to TRBJ2-7; no clear D gene. Germline CDR1 MDHEN, CDR2 SYDVKM. The CDR3 has 16 residues. V was trimmed by 2 bases and J by 5 bases, leaving 19 bases between them. The CDR3: CASSLLVGVKANEQYF. CDR3 bases: TGTGCCAGCAGTTTACTGGTAGGTGTTAAGGCAAACGAGCAGTACTTC.

The chain uses TRBV13 and TRBJ2-2; D gene unclear. CDR1 and CDR2 from the germline V gene are PRHDT and FYEKMQ (reference sequence). V shed 5 bases and J shed 0 bases, with 16 bases lying between them. The CDR3 extends over 17 amino acids. As DNA, the CDR3 is TGTGCCAGCAGCCCACCGGACGTATCAGCGAACACCGGGGAGCTGTTTTTT. It yields the protein CASSPPDVSANTGELFF.

This clone was observed a handful of times. The chain joins TRBV15 to TRBJ2-1; D not certain. CDR1 and CDR2 from the germline V gene are LNHNV and YYDKDF (reference sequence). The CDR3 loop spans 13 amino acids. Trimming left V 5 bases short and J 4 bases short, with 9 bases between. The CDR3 DNA sequence: TGTGCCACCAGCTGGAGAGAATACAATGAGCAGTTCTTC. The encoded protein is CATSWREYNEQFF.

The chain uses TRBV5-5 and TRBJ1-1; D may be TRBD1 (5 bases). CDR1 is SGHKS, CDR2 YYEKEE, per germline (reference sequence). The CDR3 length is 14 residues. V was pared by 0 bases and J by 1 base, with 7 bases between. The DNA for the CDR3 is TGTGCCAGCAGCTTGGGGGGCCGGAACACTGAAGCTTTCTTT. Residues: CASSLGGRNTEAFF.

The CDR3 bases are TGTGCCAGTTCCCAAACGGGGGCCAACGTCCTGACTTTC. Protein product: CASSQTGANVLTF. The chain employs TRBV19 and TRBJ2-6; D is unresolved. Germline loops: CDR1 LNHDA, CDR2 SQIVND (reference sequence). V was pared by 8 bases and J by 4 bases, with 9 bases between. The CDR3 runs 13 residues.